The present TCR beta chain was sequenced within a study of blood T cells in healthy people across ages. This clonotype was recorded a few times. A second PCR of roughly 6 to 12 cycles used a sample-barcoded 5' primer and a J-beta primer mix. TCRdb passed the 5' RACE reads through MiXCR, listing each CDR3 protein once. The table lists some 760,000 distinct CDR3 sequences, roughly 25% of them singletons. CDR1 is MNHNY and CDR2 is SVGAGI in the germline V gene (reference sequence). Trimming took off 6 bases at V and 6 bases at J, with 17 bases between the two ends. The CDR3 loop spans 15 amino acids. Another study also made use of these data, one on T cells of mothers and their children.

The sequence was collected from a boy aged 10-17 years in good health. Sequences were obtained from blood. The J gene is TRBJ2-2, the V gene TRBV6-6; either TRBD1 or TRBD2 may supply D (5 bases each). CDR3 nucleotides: TGTGCCAGCAGCCGGGGTCAACAGGCTCCCGGGGAGCTGTTTTTT. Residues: CASSRGQQAPGELFF.